These 5 T cell receptor beta chains came from one sample sequenced in a study of CD8 T cells in ankylosing spondylitis. TCRdb re-called the 5' RACE reads through MiXCR, storing one row per CDR3 protein. The sample carries a few hundred thousand distinct CDR3 sequences, over 9.5% recorded once. Specimen: blood, either unsorted or a sorted T cell fraction (not recorded which). The receptor source for this set is a male donor with ankylosing spondylitis or in good health (not recorded which).

This clonotype appeared many times. This chain links TRBV12-3 or TRBV12-4 with TRBJ2-4; D assignment may be TRBD1 or TRBD2 (7 bases each). With 3 bases removed from V and 6 bases from J, the gap between germline ends came to 12 bases. The CDR3 has 14 residues. The DNA for the CDR3 is TGTGCCAGCAGTTTGGCAGGGGGGGCAAACATTCAGTACTTC. As protein: CASSLAGGANIQYF.

Ten or more counts support this clonotype. The J gene is TRBJ1-5, the V gene TRBV10-3; weak D call: TRBD1 (6 bases). Per germline, CDR1 ENHRY and CDR2 SYGVKD. This CDR3 spans 15 amino acids. V was pared by 4 bases and J by 3 bases, with 13 bases between. CDR3 DNA sequence: TGTGCCATCAGTGCGTCTGACAGGATCAATCAGCCCCAGCATTTT. Translating gives CAISASDRINQPQHF.

This clonotype was seen a handful of times. The chain employs TRBV6-1 and TRBJ1-4; a possible D gene is TRBD1 (6 bases). Germline CDR1 and CDR2: MNHNS and SASEGT. CDR3 length equals 13 residues. The ends were cut back, 6 bases at V and 4 bases at J, with 9 bases in the middle. The CDR3 DNA is TGTGCCAGCAGAAGGACAGATAATGAAAAACTGTTTTTT. It is translated as CASRRTDNEKLFF.

As for this clonotype: A read error may be the cause here, since a much bigger clone is one base away. The chain joins TRBV27 to TRBJ1-4; D perhaps matches TRBD1 (5 bases). Trimming removed 4 bases from V and 0 bases from J, with 15 bases in between. The CDR3 is made up of 17 amino acids. CDR1 is MNHEY, CDR2 SMNVEV, per germline (reference sequence). This CDR3 reads CASSSMGPGTTNEKLFF. In nucleotides, the CDR3 is TGTGCCAGCAGTTCCATGGGGCCAGGAACAACTAATGAAAAACTGTTTTTT.

Notes on this clonotype: Given a much more abundant clone one base away, this may be a read error. The chain joins TRBV12-3 or TRBV12-4 to TRBJ1-4; D ambiguous. The CDR3 has 12 amino acids. The CDR3: CARSLVGEKLFF. CDR3 sequence (DNA): TGTGCCCGCAGTTTAGTGGGTGAAAAACTGTTTTTT.